This T cell receptor (beta chain) was recorded in a study of blood T cell repertoires in COVID-19. This CDR3 spans 15 amino acids. Losses at the gene ends were 5 bases for V and 1 base for J; bases not matched to a gene: 7. Germline CDR1 reads MDHEN; CDR2 reads SYDVKM. TCRdb's table, derived via immunoSEQ multiplex PCR, lists solely in-frame clones and lacks some. The repertoire has approximately 440,000 clones, around 90% of them found once; the top ten carry about 0.63%. The chain recombines TRBV28 with TRBJ1-1, with 7 nucleotides matching TRBD1. Sample: PBMCs or T cells enriched from blood (not recorded which). This TCR was recovered from a young man who had recovered from COVID-19. The CDR3 coding sequence is TGTGCCAGCAGTCCGACAGGGTACCCGAACACTGAAGCTTTCTTT. It yields the protein CASSPTGYPNTEAFF.